The T cell receptor (beta chain) described here comes from a study of blood T cells in healthy people across ages. This clonotype occurred a few times. A J-beta primer mix and a sample-barcoded 5' primer were used in a second PCR of about 7 to 12 cycles. MiXCR, run by TCRdb on the 5' RACE reads, gives a single entry per CDR3 protein. The profile covers over 600,000 distinct CDR3 sequences, with roughly two fifths appearing a single time and about 30% taken by the ten largest. The V gene's germline CDR1 is MDHEN and CDR2 SYDVKM. V lost 7 bases and J 6 bases, leaving 13 bases between the germline ends. The CDR3 contains 12 residues.

V and J are TRBV28 and TRBJ2-7; D may be TRBD1 (6 bases). Sequenced sample: blood. This clonotype originated in a man aged 80 or over in good health. CDR3 protein: CASNSGVREQYF. CDR3 nucleotides: TGTGCCAGCAATTCAGGGGTGCGCGAGCAGTACTTC.